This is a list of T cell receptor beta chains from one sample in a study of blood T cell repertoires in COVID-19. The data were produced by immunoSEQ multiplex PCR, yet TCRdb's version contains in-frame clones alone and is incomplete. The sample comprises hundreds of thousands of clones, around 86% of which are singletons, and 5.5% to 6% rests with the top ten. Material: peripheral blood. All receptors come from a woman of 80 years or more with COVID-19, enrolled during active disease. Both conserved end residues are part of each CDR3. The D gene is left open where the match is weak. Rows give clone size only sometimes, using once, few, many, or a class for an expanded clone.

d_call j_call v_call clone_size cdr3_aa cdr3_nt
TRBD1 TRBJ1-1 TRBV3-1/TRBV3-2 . CASSQDVQGGYTEAFF TGTGCCAGCAGCCAAGACGTACAGGGGGGGTACACTGAAGCTTTCTTT
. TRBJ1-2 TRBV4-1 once CASSQDQGGGYTF TGCGCCAGCAGCCAAGACCAGGGCGGTGGCTACACCTTC
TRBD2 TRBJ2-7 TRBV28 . CASRIRGEGEQYF TGTGCCAGCAGGATTCGGGGGGAAGGTGAGCAGTACTTC
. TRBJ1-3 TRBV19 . CASRVGLTGNTIYF TGTGCCAGCCGTGTGGGACTAACTGGAAACACCATATATTTT
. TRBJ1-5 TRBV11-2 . CASSPTGRQPQHF TGTGCCAGCAGCCCCACAGGAAGGCAGCCCCAGCATTTT
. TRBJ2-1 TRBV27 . CASSSLGQSYNEQFF TGTGCCAGCAGTTCCCTCGGACAGTCCTACAATGAGCAGTTCTTC
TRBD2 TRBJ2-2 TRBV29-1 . CSVEIAGGHTGELFF TGCAGCGTTGAAATAGCGGGGGGGCACACCGGGGAGCTGTTTTTT
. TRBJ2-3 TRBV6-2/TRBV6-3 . CASSLPAGSTDTQYF TGTGCCAGCAGTCTCCCCGCGGGAAGCACAGATACGCAGTATTTT
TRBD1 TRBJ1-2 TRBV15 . CATRLTGGIFGYTF TGTGCCACCCGACTGACAGGGGGAATCTTCGGCTACACCTTC
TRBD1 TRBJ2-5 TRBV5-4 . CASSGGTGPLMETQYF TGTGCCAGCAGCGGAGGGACAGGCCCTCTTATGGAGACCCAGTACTTC
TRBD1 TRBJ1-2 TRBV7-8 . CASSLLLRTGVEYGYTF TGTGCCAGCAGCTTACTTCTCCGGACAGGGGTGGAGTATGGCTACACCTTC
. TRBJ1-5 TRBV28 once CASRSGNQPQHF TGTGCCAGCAGGTCCGGGAATCAGCCCCAGCATTTT
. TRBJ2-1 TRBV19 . CASSKQGNGGNEQFF TGTGCCAGTAGCAAACAGGGAAACGGTGGCAATGAGCAGTTCTTC